This T cell receptor beta chain stems from a study of blood T cell repertoires in COVID-19. Across the whole study: PBMCs, B-cell-depleted T cells, or T cells were the source of the cDNA or gDNA that made up the material.

The V and J ends lost 2 bases and 16 bases respectively, with 18 bases between them. Germline V gene data show CDR1 as GTSNPN and CDR2 as SVGIG (reference sequence). CDR3 size: 12 residues. The assay was immunoSEQ multiplex PCR, and TCRdb's table has in-frame clones only and misses some. The sample has 90,000 or so clones; about nine tenths are singletons. The V gene is TRBV30, the J gene TRBJ2-1; perhaps TRBD2 as D (6 bases). The sequenced sample was peripheral blood. The clonotype was recovered from a human donor in a cohort sampled during active COVID-19. As DNA, the CDR3 is TGTGCCTGGAGTCCGGGACTTAGGAGTTGTTTCTTC. Translation gives CAWSPGLRSCFF.